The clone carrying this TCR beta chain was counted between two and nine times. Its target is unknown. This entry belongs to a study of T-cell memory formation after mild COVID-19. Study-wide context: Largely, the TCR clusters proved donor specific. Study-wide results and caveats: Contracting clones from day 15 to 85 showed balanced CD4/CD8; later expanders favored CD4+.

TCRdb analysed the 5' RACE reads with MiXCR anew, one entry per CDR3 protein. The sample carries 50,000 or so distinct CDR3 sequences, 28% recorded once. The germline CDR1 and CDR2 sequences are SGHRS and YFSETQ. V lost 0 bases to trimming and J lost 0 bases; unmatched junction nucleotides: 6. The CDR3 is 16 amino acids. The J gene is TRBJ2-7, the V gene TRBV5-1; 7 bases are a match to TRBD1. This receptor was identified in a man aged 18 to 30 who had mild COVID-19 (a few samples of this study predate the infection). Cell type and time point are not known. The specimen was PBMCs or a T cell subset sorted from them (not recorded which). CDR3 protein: CASSLGMGTVSYEQYF. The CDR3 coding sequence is TGCGCCAGCAGCTTGGGAATGGGGACAGTCTCCTACGAGCAGTACTTC.